This TCR beta chain was sequenced for a study of shared clonotypes between healthy human individuals. The repertoire was sequenced with immunoSEQ multiplex PCR; TCRdb's copy has only in-frame clones and lacks some. The sample holds about 1.5 million clones, roughly 96% seen once. The study drew all its donors from Caucasian adults living in Nashville, Tennessee. Partitioning of CD4+ cells yielded a CD45RA+ naive subset and a CD45RA-negative memory subset. Findings of the study overall: An effect of sequencing depth on clonotype sharing among donors was expected.

The CDR3 extends over 13 amino acids. V lost 0 bases to trimming and J lost 4 bases, with 5 bases between them. Germline V lookup: CDR1 MNHNY, CDR2 SVGAGI (reference sequence). A word on this clone: The target antigen is unknown. The identical CDR3 is also encoded by other nucleotide sequences in the sample.

V usage is TRBV6-6 and J usage is TRBJ2-3, with D uncertain. Material: naive CD4+ T cells sorted from blood. Subset reported: CD45RA+ positively selected. The TCR was taken from a man aged 25-45 years in good health. CDR3: CASSYSLADTQYF. Written as DNA, the CDR3 is TGTGCCAGCAGTTACTCGCTTGCAGATACGCAGTATTTT.